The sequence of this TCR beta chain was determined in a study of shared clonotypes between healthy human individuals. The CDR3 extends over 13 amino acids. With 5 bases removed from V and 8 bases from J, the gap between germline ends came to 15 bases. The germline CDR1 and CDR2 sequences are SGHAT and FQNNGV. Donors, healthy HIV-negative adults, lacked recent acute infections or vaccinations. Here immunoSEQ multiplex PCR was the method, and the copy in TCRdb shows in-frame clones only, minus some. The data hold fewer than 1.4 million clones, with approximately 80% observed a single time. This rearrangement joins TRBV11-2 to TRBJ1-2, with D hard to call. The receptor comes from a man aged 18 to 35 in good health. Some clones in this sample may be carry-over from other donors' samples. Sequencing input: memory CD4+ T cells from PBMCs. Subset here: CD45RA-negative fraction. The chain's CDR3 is CASSPSTLGGYTF. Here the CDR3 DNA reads TGTGCCAGCAGCCCTTCGACTCTTGGGGGCTACACCTTC.